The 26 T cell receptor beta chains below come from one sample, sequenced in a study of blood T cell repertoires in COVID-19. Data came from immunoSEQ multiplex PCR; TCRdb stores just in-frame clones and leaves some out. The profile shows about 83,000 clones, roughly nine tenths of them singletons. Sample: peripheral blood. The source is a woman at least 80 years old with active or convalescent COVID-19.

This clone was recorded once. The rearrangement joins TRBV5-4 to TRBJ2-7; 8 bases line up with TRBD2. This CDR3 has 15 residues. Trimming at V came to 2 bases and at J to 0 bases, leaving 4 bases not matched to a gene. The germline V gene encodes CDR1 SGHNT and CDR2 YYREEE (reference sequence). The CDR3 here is CASSLGLASSYEQYF. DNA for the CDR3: TGTGCCAGCAGCTTAGGACTAGCCAGCTCCTACGAGCAGTACTTC.

In DNA form, the CDR3 reads TGTGCCAGCACCCCGACAGGGGCAAGCAATCAGCCCCAGCATTTT. It specifies CASTPTGASNQPQHF. V and J are TRBV28 and TRBJ1-5; 8 bases fit TRBD1. The V gene end was trimmed by 7 bases and the J gene end by 1 base; junction bases not matched to a gene: 6. The CDR3 totals 15 residues. Germline V gives CDR1 MDHEN, CDR2 SYDVKM.

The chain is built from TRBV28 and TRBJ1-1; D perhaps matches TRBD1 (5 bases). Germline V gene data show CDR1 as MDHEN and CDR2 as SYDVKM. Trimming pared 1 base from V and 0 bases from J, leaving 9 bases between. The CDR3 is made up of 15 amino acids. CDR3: CASSLFGGLNTEAFF. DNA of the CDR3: TGTGCCAGCAGTTTATTCGGGGGACTGAACACTGAAGCTTTCTTT.

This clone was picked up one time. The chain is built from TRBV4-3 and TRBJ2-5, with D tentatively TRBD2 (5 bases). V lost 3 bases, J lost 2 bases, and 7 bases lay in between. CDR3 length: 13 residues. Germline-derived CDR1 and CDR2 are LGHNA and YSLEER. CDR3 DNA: TGCGCCAGCAGCCACCCGGGGCAAGAGACCCAGTACTTC. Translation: CASSHPGQETQYF.

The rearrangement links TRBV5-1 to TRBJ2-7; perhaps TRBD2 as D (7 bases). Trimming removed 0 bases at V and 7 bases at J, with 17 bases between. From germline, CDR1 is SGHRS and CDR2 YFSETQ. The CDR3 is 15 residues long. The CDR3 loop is CASSLARGGKEEQYF. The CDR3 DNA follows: TGCGCCAGCAGCTTGGCAAGGGGGGGTAAGGAGGAGCAGTACTTC.

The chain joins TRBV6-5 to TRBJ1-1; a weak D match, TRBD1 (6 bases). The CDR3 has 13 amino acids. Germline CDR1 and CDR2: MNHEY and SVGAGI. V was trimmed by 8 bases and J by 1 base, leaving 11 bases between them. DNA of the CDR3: TGTGCCAGCGGACAGTTCGAGAACACTGAAGCTTTCTTT. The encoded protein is CASGQFENTEAFF.

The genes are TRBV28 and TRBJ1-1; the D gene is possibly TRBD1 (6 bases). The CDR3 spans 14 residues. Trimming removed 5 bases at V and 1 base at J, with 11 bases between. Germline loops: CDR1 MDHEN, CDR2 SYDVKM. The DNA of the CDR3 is TGTGCCAGCAGTCCTTGGACAGAGAACACTGAAGCTTTCTTT. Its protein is CASSPWTENTEAFF.

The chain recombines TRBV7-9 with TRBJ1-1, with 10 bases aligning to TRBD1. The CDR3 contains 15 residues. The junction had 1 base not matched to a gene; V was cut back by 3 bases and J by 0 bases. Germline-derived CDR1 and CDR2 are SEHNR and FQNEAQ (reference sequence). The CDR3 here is CASSLGTGVNTEAFF. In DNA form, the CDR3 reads TGTGCCAGCAGCTTGGGGACAGGGGTGAACACTGAAGCTTTCTTT.

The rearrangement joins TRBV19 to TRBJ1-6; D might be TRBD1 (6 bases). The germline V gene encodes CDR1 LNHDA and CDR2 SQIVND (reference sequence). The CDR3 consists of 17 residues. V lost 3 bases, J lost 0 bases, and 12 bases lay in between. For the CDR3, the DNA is TGTGCCAGTAGTATGGTCCAGGGGAGCTCCTATAATTCACCCCTCCACTTT. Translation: CASSMVQGSSYNSPLHF.

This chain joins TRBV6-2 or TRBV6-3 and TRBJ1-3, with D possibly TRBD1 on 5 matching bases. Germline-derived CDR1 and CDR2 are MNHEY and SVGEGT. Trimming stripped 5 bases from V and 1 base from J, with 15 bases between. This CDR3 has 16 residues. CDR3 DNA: TGTGCCAGCAGTACGATCAGGGAAACGTCTGGAAACACCATATATTTT. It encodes CASSTIRETSGNTIYF.

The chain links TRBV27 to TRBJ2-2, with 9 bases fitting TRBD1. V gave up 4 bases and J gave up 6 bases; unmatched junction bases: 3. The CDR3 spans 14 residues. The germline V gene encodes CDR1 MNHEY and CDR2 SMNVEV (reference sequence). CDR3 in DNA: TGTGCCAGCAGTTCACAGGGGGCGCCCGGGGAGCTGTTTTTT. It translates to CASSSQGAPGELFF.

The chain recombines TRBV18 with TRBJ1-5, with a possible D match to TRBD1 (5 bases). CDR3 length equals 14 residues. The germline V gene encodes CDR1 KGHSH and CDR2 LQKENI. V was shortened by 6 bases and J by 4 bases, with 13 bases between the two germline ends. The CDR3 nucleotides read TGTGCCAGCTCCCAGACAGCCGAAAATCAGCCCCAGCATTTT. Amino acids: CASSQTAENQPQHF.

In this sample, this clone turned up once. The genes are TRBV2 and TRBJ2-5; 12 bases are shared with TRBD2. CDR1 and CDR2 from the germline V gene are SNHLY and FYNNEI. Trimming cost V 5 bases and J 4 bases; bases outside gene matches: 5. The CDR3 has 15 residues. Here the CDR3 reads CASSTMTSGGETQYF. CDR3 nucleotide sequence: TGTGCCAGCAGTACTATGACTAGCGGGGGAGAGACCCAGTACTTC.

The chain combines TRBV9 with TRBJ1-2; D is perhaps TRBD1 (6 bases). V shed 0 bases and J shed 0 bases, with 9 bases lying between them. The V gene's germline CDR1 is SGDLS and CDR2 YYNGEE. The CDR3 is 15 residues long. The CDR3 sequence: CASSVVGGPNYGYTF. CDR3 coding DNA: TGTGCCAGCAGCGTAGTAGGGGGTCCTAACTATGGCTACACCTTC. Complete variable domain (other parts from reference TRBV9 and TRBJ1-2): DSGVTQTPKHLITATGQRVTLRCSPRSGDLSVYWYQQSLDQGLQFLIQYYNGEERAKGNILERFSAQQFPDLHSELNLSSLELGDSALYFCASSVVGGPNYGYTFGSGTRLTVV.

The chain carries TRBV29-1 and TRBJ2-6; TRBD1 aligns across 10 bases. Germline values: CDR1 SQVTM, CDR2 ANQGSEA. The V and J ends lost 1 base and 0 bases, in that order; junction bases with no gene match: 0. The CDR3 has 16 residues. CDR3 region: CSVEGTGGSGANVLTF. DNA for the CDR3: TGCAGCGTTGAAGGGACAGGGGGCTCTGGGGCCAACGTCCTGACTTTC.

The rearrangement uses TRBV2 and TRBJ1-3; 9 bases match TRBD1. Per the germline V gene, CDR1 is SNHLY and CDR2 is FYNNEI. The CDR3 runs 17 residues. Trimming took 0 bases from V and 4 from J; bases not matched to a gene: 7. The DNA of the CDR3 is TGTGCCAGCAGTGAAGCGCTAGGGACAGGGAGGGGAAACACCATATATTTT. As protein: CASSEALGTGRGNTIYF.

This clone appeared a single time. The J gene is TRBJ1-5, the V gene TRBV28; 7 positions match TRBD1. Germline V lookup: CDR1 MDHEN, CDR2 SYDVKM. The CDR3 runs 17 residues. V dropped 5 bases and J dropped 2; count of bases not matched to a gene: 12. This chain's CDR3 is CASSTKQGTLRNQPQHF. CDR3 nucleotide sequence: TGTGCCAGCAGTACAAAACAGGGGACGTTGCGCAATCAGCCCCAGCATTTT.

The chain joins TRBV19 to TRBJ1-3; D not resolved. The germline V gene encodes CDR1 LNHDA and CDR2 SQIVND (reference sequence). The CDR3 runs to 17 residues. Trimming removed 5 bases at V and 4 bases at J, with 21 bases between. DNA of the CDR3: TGTGCCAGTAGTCAGGTCTTCAAAGAATCCCCCGGAAACACCATATATTTT. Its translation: CASSQVFKESPGNTIYF.

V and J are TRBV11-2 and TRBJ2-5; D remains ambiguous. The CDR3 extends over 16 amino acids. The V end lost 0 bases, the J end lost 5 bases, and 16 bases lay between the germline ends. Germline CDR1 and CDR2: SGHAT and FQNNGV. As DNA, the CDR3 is TGTGCCAGCAGCTTAGAGGCCCGTGGAGTTATCGAGACCCAGTACTTC. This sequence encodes CASSLEARGVIETQYF.

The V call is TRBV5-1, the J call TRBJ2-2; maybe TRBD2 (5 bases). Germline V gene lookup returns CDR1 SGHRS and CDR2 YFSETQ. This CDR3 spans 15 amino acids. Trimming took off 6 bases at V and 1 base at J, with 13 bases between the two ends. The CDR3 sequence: CASTLRGMNTGELFF. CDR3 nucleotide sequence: TGCGCCAGCACTCTTCGGGGAATGAACACCGGGGAGCTGTTTTTT.

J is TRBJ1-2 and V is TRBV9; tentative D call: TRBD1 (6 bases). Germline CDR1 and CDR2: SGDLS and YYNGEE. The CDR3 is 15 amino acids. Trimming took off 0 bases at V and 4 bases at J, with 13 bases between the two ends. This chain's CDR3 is CASSVGGAGAYGYTF. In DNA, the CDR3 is TGTGCCAGCAGCGTAGGGGGTGCAGGGGCCTATGGCTACACCTTC. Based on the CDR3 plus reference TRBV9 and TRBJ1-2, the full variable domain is DSGVTQTPKHLITATGQRVTLRCSPRSGDLSVYWYQQSLDQGLQFLIQYYNGEERAKGNILERFSAQQFPDLHSELNLSSLELGDSALYFCASSVGGAGAYGYTFGSGTRLTVV.

CDR3 loop: CARGGPTEAFF. Here the CDR3 DNA reads TGTGCCAGAGGGGGTCCCACTGAAGCTTTCTTT. The V and J genes are TRBV28 and TRBJ1-1; D is perhaps TRBD1 (6 bases). The CDR3 extends over 11 amino acids. V was pared by 9 bases and J by 4 bases, with 9 bases between. Per germline, CDR1 MDHEN and CDR2 SYDVKM. The full variable domain, rest sourced from reference TRBV28 and TRBJ1-1, is DVKVTQSSRYLVKRTGEKVFLECVQDMDHENMFWYRQDPGLGLRLIYFSYDVKMKEKGDIPEGYSVSREKKERFSLILESASTNQTSMYLCARGGPTEAFFGQGTRLTVV.

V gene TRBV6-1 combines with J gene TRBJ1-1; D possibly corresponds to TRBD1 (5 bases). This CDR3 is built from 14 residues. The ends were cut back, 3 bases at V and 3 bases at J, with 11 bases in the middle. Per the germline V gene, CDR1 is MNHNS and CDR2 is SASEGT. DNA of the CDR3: TGTGCCAGCAGTGAGGGACTGGAGTACACTGAAGCTTTCTTT. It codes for CASSEGLEYTEAFF.

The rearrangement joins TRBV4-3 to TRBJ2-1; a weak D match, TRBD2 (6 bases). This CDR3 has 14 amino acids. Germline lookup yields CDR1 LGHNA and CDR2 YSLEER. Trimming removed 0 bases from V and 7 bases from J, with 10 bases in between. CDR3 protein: CASSQEAGTNEQFF. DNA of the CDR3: TGCGCCAGCAGCCAAGAGGCGGGGACTAATGAGCAGTTCTTC.

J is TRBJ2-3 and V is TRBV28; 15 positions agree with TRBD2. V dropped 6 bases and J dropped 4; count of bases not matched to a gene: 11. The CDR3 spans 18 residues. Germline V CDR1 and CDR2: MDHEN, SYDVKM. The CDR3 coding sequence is TGTGCCAGCAGCTCACCGGGACTAGCGGGAGGCGGGGCAGATACGCAGTATTTT. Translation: CASSSPGLAGGGADTQYF.

The DNA for the CDR3 is TGTGCCAGCAGTTACTCGAGAGGTTCTGAGGGTGTGAAACTGTTTTTT. Its translation: CASSYSRGSEGVKLFF. The V gene is TRBV6-5, the J gene TRBJ1-4; no definite D call. Germline CDR1 and CDR2: MNHEY and SVGAGI. The CDR3 is 16 residues long. Trimming shortened V by 0 bases and J by 11 bases, and 19 bases separated the two germline ends.